This passage covers 14 T cell receptor beta chains from one sample sequenced in a study of T cell changes during pregnancy in multiple sclerosis. TCRdb's table, derived via immunoSEQ multiplex PCR, lists solely in-frame clones and lacks some. The repertoire consists of tens of thousands of clones, with 80% to 95% occurring once and the leading ten covering 0.43%. The starting material was CD4+ T cells from peripheral blood mononuclear cells, obtained in the third trimester of pregnancy. The source is a female donor in good health, enrolled as a control in a pregnancy study.

This clone was recorded once. This chain links TRBV7-9 with TRBJ1-4; 8 nucleotides align to TRBD1. The CDR3 spans 14 residues. Germline CDR1 reads SEHNR; CDR2 reads FQNEAQ (reference sequence). V lost 3 bases, J lost 7 bases, and 4 bases stayed unmatched. CDR3: CASSFDRGGEKLFF. In DNA, the CDR3 is TGTGCCAGCAGCTTTGACAGGGGAGGTGAAAAACTGTTTTTT.

The rearrangement uses TRBV29-1 and TRBJ1-1, with D possibly being TRBD1 (5 bases). CDR1 is SQVTM and CDR2 is ANQGSEA in the germline V gene. The V and J ends lost 8 bases and 3 bases respectively, with 16 bases between them. This CDR3 has 13 amino acids. The CDR3 sequence: CSTQGNPDTEAFF. The CDR3 DNA is TGCAGCACCCAGGGCAATCCAGACACTGAAGCTTTCTTT.

The chain joins TRBV6-6 to TRBJ2-7; unclear D gene. Trimming removed 6 bases at V and 1 base at J, with 10 bases between. Looked up from germline, CDR1 is MNHNY and CDR2 is SVGAGI (reference sequence). This CDR3 spans 13 amino acids. The DNA of the CDR3 is TGTGCCAGCAGCCTAAGAGAGTCCTACGAGCAGTACTTC. It encodes CASSLRESYEQYF.

J is TRBJ1-4 and V is TRBV7-9, with TRBD1 matching over 7 bases. This CDR3 contains 16 residues. V gave up 4 bases and J gave up 7 bases; unmatched junction bases: 12. Germline CDR1 SEHNR, CDR2 FQNEAQ (reference sequence). The DNA of the CDR3 is TGTGCCAGCAGCTCCATGCCGGACAGGTCTTTTGAAAAACTGTTTTTT. Its translation: CASSSMPDRSFEKLFF.

The chain has TRBV11-2 and TRBJ2-1; no firm D call. The CDR3 is made up of 12 amino acids. Germline-derived CDR1 and CDR2 are SGHAT and FQNNGV. Trimming shortened V by 3 bases and J by 14 bases, and 14 bases separated the two germline ends. CDR3 residues: CASSFSDKLEFF. The CDR3 nucleotides read TGTGCCAGCAGCTTTTCTGACAAATTGGAGTTCTTC.

This chain links TRBV7-3 with TRBJ1-1, with a tentative D call TRBD1 (5 bases). Per the germline V gene, CDR1 is SGHTA and CDR2 is FQGTGA. Trimming cost V 2 bases and J 5 bases, with 21 bases left between them. CDR3 size: 17 residues. The CDR3 nucleotides read TGTGCCAGCAGCTTATGGGCCGGGACGGAGGGGTGGACTGAAGCTTTCTTT. Its protein is CASSLWAGTEGWTEAFF.

CDR3 in amino acids: CASSLRDRAKSGYTF. DNA of the CDR3: TGTGCCAGCAGCCTAAGGGACAGGGCCAAGTCGGGCTACACCTTC. The chain links TRBV7-8 to TRBJ1-2; 9 positions match TRBD1. The V gene's germline CDR1 is SGHVS and CDR2 FQNEAQ. Trimming took 5 bases from V and 8 from J; bases not matched to a gene: 12. The CDR3 loop spans 15 amino acids. The full variable domain, its missing parts supplied by reference TRBV7-8 and TRBJ1-2, is GAGVSQSPRYKVAKRGQDVALRCDPISGHVSLFWYQQALGQGPEFLTYFQNEAQLDKSGLPSDRFFAERPEGSVSTLKIQRTQQEDSAVYLCASSLRDRAKSGYTFGSGTRLTVV.

This chain links TRBV5-5 with TRBJ2-5, with 9 nucleotides matching TRBD1. V dropped 2 bases and J dropped 5; count of bases not matched to a gene: 7. CDR3 length: 15 amino acids. The germline CDR1 and CDR2 sequences are SGHKS and YYEKEE (reference sequence). The CDR3 DNA is TGTGCCAGCAGCTTTACAGGGGGCGTAGGGGAGACCCAGTACTTC. This translates into CASSFTGGVGETQYF. Filled out from reference TRBV5-5 and TRBJ2-5, the complete variable domain reads DAGVTQSPTHLIKTRGQQVTLRCSPISGHKSVSWYQQVLGQGPQFIFQYYEKEERGRGNFPDRFSARQFPNYSSELNVNALLLGDSALYLCASSFTGGVGETQYFGPGTRLLVL.

This clone was seen just once. The rearrangement links TRBV7-6 to TRBJ2-2, with a weak D call TRBD2 (7 bases). V was cut by 3 bases and J by 4 bases, with 18 bases left in between. Germline values: CDR1 SGHVS, CDR2 FNYEAQ. The CDR3 is 17 residues long. The CDR3 nucleotides are TGTGCCAGCAGCTTTTTCGAGGGGGGGCCGGTCACCGGGGAGCTGTTTTTT. It yields the protein CASSFFEGGPVTGELFF.

V and J are TRBV25-1 and TRBJ1-2; 11 bases are a match to TRBD1. The CDR3 runs 14 residues. Looked up from germline, CDR1 is MGHDK and CDR2 is SYGVNS. The junction had 5 bases not matched to a gene; V was cut back by 4 bases and J by 7 bases. Here the CDR3 reads CASSGDRGSRGYTF. CDR3 nucleotides: TGTGCCAGCAGTGGGGACAGGGGGTCGCGTGGCTACACCTTC.

The chain links TRBV2 to TRBJ2-3, with D possibly matching TRBD2 (6 bases). The V end lost 6 bases, the J end lost 2 bases, and 15 bases lay between the germline ends. Germline CDR1 reads SNHLY; CDR2 reads FYNNEI. This CDR3 is 15 amino acids long. Written as DNA, the CDR3 is TGTGCCAGCAGCCCGTCGGGAGCGCCCACAGATACGCAGTATTTT. Encoded protein: CASSPSGAPTDTQYF.

This clone has only one observation. This rearrangement joins TRBV6-5 to TRBJ1-2; unclear D gene. The CDR3 is 14 amino acids. Between the trimmed V and J ends, which lost 0 bases and 4 bases, there was a span of 9 bases. CDR1 is MNHEY, CDR2 SVGAGI, per germline. CDR3 region: CASSYSGRSYGYTF. The CDR3 DNA reads as TGTGCCAGCAGTTACTCCGGCAGGTCCTATGGCTACACCTTC.

The rearrangement joins TRBV7-9 to TRBJ1-2, with D maybe TRBD1 (6 bases). This CDR3 is built from 15 residues. V was cut by 2 bases and J by 4 bases, with 14 bases left in between. Germline CDR1 SEHNR, CDR2 FQNEAQ (reference sequence). The CDR3 DNA is TGTGCCAGCAGCTTATCCGGGACAACCACCTATGGCTACACCTTC. It yields the protein CASSLSGTTTYGYTF.

This chain connects TRBV7-2 to TRBJ1-2; 8 nucleotides agree with TRBD1. The CDR3 is made up of 14 amino acids. Germline values: CDR1 SGHTA, CDR2 FQGNSA. V was clipped by 5 bases and J by 4 bases; unmatched bases: 6. This chain's CDR3 is CASSTRQGFYGYTF. In DNA, the CDR3 is TGTGCCAGCAGCACCCGACAGGGGTTCTATGGCTACACCTTC.